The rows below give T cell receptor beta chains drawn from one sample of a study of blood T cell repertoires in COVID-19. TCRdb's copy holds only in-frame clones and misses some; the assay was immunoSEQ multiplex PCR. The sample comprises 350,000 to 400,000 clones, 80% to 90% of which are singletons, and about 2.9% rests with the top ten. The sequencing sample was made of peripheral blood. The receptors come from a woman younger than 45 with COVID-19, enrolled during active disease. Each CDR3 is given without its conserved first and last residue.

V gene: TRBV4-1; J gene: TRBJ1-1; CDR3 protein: ASSQRGLNTEAF
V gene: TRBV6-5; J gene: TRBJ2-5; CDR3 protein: ASSYMAGGDQETQY
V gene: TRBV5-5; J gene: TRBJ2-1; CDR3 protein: ASSLEWRWNNEQF
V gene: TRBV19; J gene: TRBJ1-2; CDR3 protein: ASSIQRNYGYT
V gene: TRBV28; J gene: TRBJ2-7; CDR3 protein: ASSPGYEQY
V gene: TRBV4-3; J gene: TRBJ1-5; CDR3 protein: ASSQDQGTGASNGNQPQH
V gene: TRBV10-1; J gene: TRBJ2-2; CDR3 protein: ASSLDMGLAGAGELF
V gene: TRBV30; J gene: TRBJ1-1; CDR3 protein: AWTGHRNTEAF
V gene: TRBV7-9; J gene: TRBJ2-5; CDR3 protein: ASSSVAAQY
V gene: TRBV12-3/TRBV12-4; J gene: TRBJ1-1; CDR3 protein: ASSGQENTEAF
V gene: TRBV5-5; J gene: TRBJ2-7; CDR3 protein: ASSLGFTETYEQY
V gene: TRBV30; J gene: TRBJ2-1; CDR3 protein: AWKDSNYNEQF
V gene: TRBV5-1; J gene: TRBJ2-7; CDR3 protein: ASSPGTGGAGEQY
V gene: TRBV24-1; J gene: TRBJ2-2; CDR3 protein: ATSDPGNTGELF
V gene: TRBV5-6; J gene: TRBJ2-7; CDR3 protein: ASSLGGLDEQY
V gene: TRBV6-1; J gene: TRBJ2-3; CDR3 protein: ASSEATVSTDTQY
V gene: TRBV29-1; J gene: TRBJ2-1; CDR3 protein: SSYGGRAANEQF
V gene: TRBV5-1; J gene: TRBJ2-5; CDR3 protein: ASSPGLAGEVTQY
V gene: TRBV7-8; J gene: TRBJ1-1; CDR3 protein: ASSPAQGNTEAF
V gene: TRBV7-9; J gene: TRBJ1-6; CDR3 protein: ASSLGRTGELKISPLH
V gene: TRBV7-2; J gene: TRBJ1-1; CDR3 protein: ASSWGLFHDTEAF
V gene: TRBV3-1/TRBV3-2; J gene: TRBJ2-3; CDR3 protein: ASSPLRSGRDTQY
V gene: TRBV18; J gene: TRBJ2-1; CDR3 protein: ASSPLADNNEQF
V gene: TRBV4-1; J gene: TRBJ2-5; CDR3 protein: ASSTGLAGGPETQY
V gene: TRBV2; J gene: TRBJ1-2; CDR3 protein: ASIAHGQSYGYT
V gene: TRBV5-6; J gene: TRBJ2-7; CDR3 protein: ASSLVFSEQY
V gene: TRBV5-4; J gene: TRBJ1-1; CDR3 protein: ASQRLGWALWEAF
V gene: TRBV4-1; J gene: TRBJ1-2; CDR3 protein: ASSQDVRGFYGYT
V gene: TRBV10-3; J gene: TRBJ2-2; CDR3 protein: AISETDREAGELF
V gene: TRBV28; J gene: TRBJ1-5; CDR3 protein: ASKWEGSGQPQH
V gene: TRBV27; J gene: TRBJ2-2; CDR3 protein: ASSSRLAGGGELF
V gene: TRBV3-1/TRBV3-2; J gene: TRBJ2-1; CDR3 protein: ASSQNGGPYNEQF
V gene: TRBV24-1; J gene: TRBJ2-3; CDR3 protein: ATSDPWSGGDTQY
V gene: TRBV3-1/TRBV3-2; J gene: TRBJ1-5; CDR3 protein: ASSPGTGTGPVGQPQH
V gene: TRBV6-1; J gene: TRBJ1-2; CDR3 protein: ASSEYGDYGYT
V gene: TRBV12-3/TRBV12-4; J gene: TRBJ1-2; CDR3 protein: ASSHGTATGYT
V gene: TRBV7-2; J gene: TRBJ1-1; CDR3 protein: ASSALLTSGTEAF
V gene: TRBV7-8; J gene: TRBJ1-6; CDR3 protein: ASSTPQGFTYNSPLH
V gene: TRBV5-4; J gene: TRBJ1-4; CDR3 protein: ASSLSTGTNEKLF
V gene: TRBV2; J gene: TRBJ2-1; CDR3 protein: ASQDRGLGNEQF
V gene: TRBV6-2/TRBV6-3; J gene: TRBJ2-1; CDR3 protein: ASSTGLAGFKNEQF
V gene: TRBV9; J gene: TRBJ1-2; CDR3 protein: ASSGRGFGGGNYGYT
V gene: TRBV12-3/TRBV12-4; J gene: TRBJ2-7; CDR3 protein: ASKGRTYEQY
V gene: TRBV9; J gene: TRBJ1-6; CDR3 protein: ASSLSGGTNSPLH
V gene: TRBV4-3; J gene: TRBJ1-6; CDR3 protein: ASSQMTGTHNSPLH
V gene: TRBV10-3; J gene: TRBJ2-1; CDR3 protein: AISLGLAGASEQF
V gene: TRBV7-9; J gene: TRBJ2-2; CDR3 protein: ASSPGHTGELF
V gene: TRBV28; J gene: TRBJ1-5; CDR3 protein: ASRLTGQGRGQPQH
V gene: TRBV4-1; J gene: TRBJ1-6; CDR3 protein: ASSQGSGISYNSPLH